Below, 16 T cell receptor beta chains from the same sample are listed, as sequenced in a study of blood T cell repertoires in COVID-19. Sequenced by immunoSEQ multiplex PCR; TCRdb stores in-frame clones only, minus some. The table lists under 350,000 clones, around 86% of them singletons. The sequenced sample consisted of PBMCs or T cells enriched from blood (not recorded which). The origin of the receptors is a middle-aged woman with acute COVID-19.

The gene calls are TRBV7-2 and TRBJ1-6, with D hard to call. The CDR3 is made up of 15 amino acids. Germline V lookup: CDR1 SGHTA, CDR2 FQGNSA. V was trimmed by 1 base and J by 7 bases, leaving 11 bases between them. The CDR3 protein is CASSLVEGLNSPLHF. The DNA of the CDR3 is TGTGCCAGCAGCTTAGTCGAGGGCCTGAATTCACCCCTCCACTTT.

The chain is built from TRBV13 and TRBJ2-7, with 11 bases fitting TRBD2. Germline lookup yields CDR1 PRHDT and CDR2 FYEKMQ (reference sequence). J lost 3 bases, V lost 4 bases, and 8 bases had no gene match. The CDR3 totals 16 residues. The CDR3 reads CASSYTGLAANYEQYF. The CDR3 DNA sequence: TGTGCCAGCAGCTACACGGGACTAGCGGCTAACTACGAGCAGTACTTC.

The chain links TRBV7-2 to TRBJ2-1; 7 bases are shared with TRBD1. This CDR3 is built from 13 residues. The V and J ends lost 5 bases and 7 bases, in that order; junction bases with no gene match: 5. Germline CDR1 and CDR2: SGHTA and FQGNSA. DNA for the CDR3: TGTGCCAGCAGCCGGACAGGTTGGAATGAGCAGTTCTTC. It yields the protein CASSRTGWNEQFF.

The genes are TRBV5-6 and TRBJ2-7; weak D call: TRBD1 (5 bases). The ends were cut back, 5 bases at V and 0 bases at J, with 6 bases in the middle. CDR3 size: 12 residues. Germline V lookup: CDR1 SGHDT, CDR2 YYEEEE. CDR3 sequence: CASRGDSYEQYF. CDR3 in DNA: TGTGCCAGCAGAGGGGACTCCTACGAGCAGTACTTC.

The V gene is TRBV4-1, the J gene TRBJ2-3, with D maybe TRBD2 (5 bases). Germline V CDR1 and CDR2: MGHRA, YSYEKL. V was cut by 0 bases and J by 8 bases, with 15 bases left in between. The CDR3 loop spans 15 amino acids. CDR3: CASSQELVGQATQYF. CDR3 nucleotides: TGCGCCAGCAGCCAAGAACTAGTGGGCCAGGCTACGCAGTATTTT.

CDR3 loop: CASSQMTGPYNEQFF. The CDR3 DNA reads TGTGCCAGCAGCCAAATGACAGGACCCTACAATGAGCAGTTCTTC. The V and J genes are TRBV14 and TRBJ2-1; perhaps TRBD1 as D (6 bases). The CDR3 is 15 residues long. V lost 2 bases, J lost 2 bases, and 10 bases lay in between. Germline V CDR1 and CDR2: SGHDN, FVKESK.

DNA for the CDR3: TGTGCCAGCAGCCCGACTGGCGCACCGCCGAATGAAAAACTGTTTTTT. Translated, it gives CASSPTGAPPNEKLFF. The genes are TRBV3-1 (or the pseudogene TRBV3-2) and TRBJ1-4; D unclear. Deletions cut 4 bases from V and 5 bases from J, with 17 bases between. The CDR3 runs 16 residues. Germline lookup yields CDR1 LGHDT and CDR2 YNNKEL (reference sequence).

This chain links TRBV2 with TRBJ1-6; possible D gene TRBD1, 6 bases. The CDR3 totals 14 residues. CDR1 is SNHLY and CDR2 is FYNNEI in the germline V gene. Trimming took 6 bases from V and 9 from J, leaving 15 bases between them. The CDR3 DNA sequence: TGTGCCAGCAGGGAGACAGGTGCTCCTTCACCCCTCCACTTT. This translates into CASRETGAPSPLHF.

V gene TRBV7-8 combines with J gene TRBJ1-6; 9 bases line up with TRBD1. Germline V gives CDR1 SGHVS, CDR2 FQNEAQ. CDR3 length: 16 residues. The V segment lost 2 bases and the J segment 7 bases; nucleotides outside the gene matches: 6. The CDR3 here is CASSLRGTGSNSPLHF. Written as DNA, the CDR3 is TGTGCCAGCAGCTTAAGGGGGACAGGGTCAAATTCACCCCTCCACTTT.

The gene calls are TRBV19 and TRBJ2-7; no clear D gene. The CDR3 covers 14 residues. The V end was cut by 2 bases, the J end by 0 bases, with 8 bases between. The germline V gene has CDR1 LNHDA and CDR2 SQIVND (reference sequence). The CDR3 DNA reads TGTGCCAGTAGTATAAGTCCAGACTCCTACGAGCAGTACTTC. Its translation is CASSISPDSYEQYF.

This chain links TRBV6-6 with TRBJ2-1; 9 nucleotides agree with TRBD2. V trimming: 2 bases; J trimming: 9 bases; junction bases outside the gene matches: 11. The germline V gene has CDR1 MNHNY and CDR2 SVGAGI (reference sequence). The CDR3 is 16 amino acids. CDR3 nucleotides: TGTGCCAGCAGTTACGTAGCGGGAGTCCTGTTGGGTGAGCAGTTCTTC. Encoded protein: CASSYVAGVLLGEQFF.

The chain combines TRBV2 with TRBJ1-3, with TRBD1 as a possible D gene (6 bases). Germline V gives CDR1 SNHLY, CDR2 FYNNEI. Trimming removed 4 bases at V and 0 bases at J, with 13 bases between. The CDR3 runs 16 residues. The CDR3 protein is CASSALTGSSGNTIYF. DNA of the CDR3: TGTGCCAGCAGTGCCTTAACAGGGAGCTCTGGAAACACCATATATTTT.

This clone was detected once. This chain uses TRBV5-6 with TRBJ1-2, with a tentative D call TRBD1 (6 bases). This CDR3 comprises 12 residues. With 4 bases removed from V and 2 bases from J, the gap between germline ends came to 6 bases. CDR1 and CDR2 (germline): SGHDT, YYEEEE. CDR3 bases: TGTGCCAGCAGCACAGGGAACTATGGCTACACCTTC. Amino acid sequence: CASSTGNYGYTF.

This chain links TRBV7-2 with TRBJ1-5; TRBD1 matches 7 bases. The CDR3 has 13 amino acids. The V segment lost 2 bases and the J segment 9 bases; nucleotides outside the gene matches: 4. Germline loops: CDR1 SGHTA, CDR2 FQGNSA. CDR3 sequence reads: CASSLRGQGPQHF. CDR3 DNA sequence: TGTGCCAGCAGCTTAAGGGGGCAGGGGCCCCAGCATTTT. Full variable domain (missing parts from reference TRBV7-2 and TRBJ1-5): GAGVSQSPSNKVTEKGKDVELRCDPISGHTALYWYRQSLGQGLEFLIYFQGNSAPDKSGLPSDRFSAERTGGSVSTLTIQRTQQEDSAVYLCASSLRGQGPQHFGDGTRLSIL.

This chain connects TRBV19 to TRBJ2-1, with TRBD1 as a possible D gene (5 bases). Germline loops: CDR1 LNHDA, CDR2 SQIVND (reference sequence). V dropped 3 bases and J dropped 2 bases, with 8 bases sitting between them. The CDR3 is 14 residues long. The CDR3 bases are TGTGCCAGTAGTATCCCCAGGGCCTACAATGAGCAGTTCTTC. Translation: CASSIPRAYNEQFF.

The CDR3 bases are TGTGCCAGCAGCCCGCCCGGGAGAAGCTCTGGAAACACCATATATTTT. This codes for CASSPPGRSSGNTIYF. This sequence joins TRBV7-9 and TRBJ1-3; D remains ambiguous. V dropped 5 bases and J dropped 0 bases, with 14 bases sitting between them. This CDR3 spans 16 amino acids. CDR1 is SEHNR and CDR2 is FQNEAQ in the germline V gene (reference sequence).